The 13 T cell receptor beta chains given below trace back to one sample, sequenced in a study of blood T cell repertoires in COVID-19. TCRdb keeps only in-frame clones here, not all; method: immunoSEQ multiplex PCR. This table holds roughly 200,000 clones, roughly 82% found once. Sequencing used peripheral blood. These receptors came from a woman between 55 and 75 years old with COVID-19, enrolled during active disease.

The genes are TRBV7-9 and TRBJ1-2, with TRBD1 as a possible D gene (5 bases). The CDR3 length is 15 residues. Trimming took off 10 bases at V and 2 bases at J, with 20 bases between the two ends. Germline-derived CDR1 and CDR2 are SEHNR and FQNEAQ (reference sequence). CDR3: CATRGGRDFNYGYTF. The CDR3 bases are TGTGCCACCCGCGGGGGGAGGGACTTCAACTATGGCTACACCTTC.

The count of this clone is one. The chain couples TRBV11-3 to TRBJ2-1, with TRBD2 matching 12 bases. The CDR3 contains 18 residues. Germline trimming cut 2 bases from V and 5 bases from J; bases unmatched to any gene: 10. Germline CDR1 SGHNT, CDR2 YENEEA. The CDR3 DNA follows: TGTGCCAGCAGCTTAAGTCCCCTAGCGGGAGGGCCTAACAATGAGCAGTTCTTC. It codes for CASSLSPLAGGPNNEQFF.

The CDR3 DNA reads as TGTGCCAGCAGCCCCTTAGGGGGGCGGGGGGTATTGGCCCCCTACGAGCAGTACTTC. Protein sequence: CASSPLGGRGVLAPYEQYF. This chain connects TRBV7-9 to TRBJ2-7; TRBD2 agrees at 8 bases. There are 19 residues in the CDR3. Germline assignment: CDR1 SEHNR and CDR2 FQNEAQ (reference sequence). V lost 5 bases to trimming and J lost 2 bases; unmatched junction nucleotides: 20.

The chain carries TRBV14 and TRBJ1-6; D may be TRBD1 (5 bases). This CDR3 spans 14 amino acids. Per the germline V gene, CDR1 is SGHDN and CDR2 is FVKESK. Trimming shortened V by 4 bases and J by 8 bases, and 12 bases separated the two germline ends. The chain's CDR3 is CASSLGGLYSPLHF. CDR3 bases: TGTGCCAGCAGCCTGGGGGGGTTGTATTCACCCCTCCACTTT.

The chain couples TRBV7-9 to TRBJ2-1; D possibly corresponds to TRBD2 (5 bases). This CDR3 is built from 16 residues. Trimming cost V 1 base and J 2 bases, with 12 bases left between them. CDR1 is SEHNR and CDR2 is FQNEAQ in the germline V gene (reference sequence). This CDR3 reads CASSLERLAAYNEQFF. The DNA of the CDR3 is TGTGCCAGCAGCTTAGAGCGGTTGGCAGCCTACAATGAGCAGTTCTTC. The entire variable domain, with the rest obtained from reference TRBV7-9 and TRBJ2-1, is as follows: DTGVSQNPRHKITKRGQNVTFRCDPISEHNRLYWYRQTLGQGPEFLTYFQNEAQLEKSRLLSDRFSAERPKGSFSTLEIQRTEQGDSAMYLCASSLERLAAYNEQFFGPGTRLTVL.

The chain uses TRBV2 and TRBJ1-5; 10 positions agree with TRBD1. Germline loops: CDR1 SNHLY, CDR2 FYNNEI. The length of the CDR3 is 13 residues. Trimming took 7 bases from V and 6 from J; bases not matched to a gene: 3. CDR3 coding DNA: TGTGCCAGCACAGGGGACAGGGGTCAGCCCCAGCATTTT. Translation: CASTGDRGQPQHF. The complete variable domain, with remaining parts taken from reference TRBV2 and TRBJ1-5, reads EPEVTQTPSHQVTQMGQEVILRCVPISNHLYFYWYRQILGQKVEFLVSFYNNEISEKSEIFDDQFSVERPDGSNFTLKIRSTKLEDSAMYFCASTGDRGQPQHFGDGTRLSIL.

The chain combines TRBV11-2 with TRBJ1-4; 7 bases align to TRBD1. There are 14 residues in the CDR3. Germline CDR1 and CDR2: SGHAT and FQNNGV. J lost 5 bases, V lost 5 bases, and 5 bases had no gene match. Here the CDR3 DNA reads TGTGCCAGCAGCCCTACAGGGGTCAATGAAAAACTGTTTTTT. This encodes CASSPTGVNEKLFF.

The V gene is TRBV5-5, the J gene TRBJ2-7; 10 nucleotides align to TRBD1. The J segment lost 3 bases and the V segment lost 3 bases, leaving 3 bases of the junction unmatched. The CDR3 spans 14 residues. Germline CDR1 SGHKS, CDR2 YYEKEE (reference sequence). CDR3 loop: CASSWTGGSYEQYV. CDR3 DNA sequence: TGTGCCAGCAGCTGGACAGGGGGTAGCTACGAGCAGTACGTC.

The chain links TRBV7-9 to TRBJ1-1; D is uncertain. Trimming left V 5 bases short and J 4 bases short, with 8 bases between. The germline CDR1 and CDR2 sequences are SEHNR and FQNEAQ (reference sequence). The CDR3 length is 12 residues. The CDR3 DNA sequence: TGTGCCAGCAGCCCACGGAGCACTGAAGCTTTCTTT. Its protein product is CASSPRSTEAFF.

This clone was detected a few times. The J gene is TRBJ1-5, the V gene TRBV30; D not certain. V gave up 2 bases and J gave up 4 bases, with 15 bases separating them. CDR1 is GTSNPN and CDR2 is SVGIG in the germline V gene (reference sequence). This CDR3 spans 15 amino acids. CDR3 in amino acids: CAWSPLTGSNQPQHF. CDR3 DNA sequence: TGTGCCTGGAGTCCTCTGACGGGATCAAATCAGCCCCAGCATTTT.

The chain joins TRBV28 to TRBJ2-1; 8 positions agree with TRBD2. The V gene end was trimmed by 6 bases and the J gene end by 3 bases; junction bases not matched to a gene: 7. Germline V gene data show CDR1 as MDHEN and CDR2 as SYDVKM. The CDR3 runs to 15 residues. The CDR3 bases are TGTGCCAGCAGGAATATAGCGGGGAGCTACAATGAGCAGTTCTTC. Its protein is CASRNIAGSYNEQFF.

The J gene is TRBJ1-4, the V gene TRBV25-1; TRBD1 aligns across 8 bases. Trimming at V came to 3 bases and at J to 0 bases, leaving 9 bases not matched to a gene. Germline assignment: CDR1 MGHDK and CDR2 SYGVNS. This CDR3 comprises 18 residues. CDR3 bases: TGTGCCAGCAGTGACCCAGGGGGCGCTTCGACAACTAATGAAAAACTGTTTTTT. As protein: CASSDPGGASTTNEKLFF.

V gene TRBV21-1 combines with J gene TRBJ1-4; the table's D call, TRBD1, has no DNA check behind it. TRBV21-1 is a pseudogene. The CDR3 contains 16 residues. The CDR3 DNA follows: TGTGCCAGCAGCAAAATGGACAGGGGGCGTCGAGAAAAACTGTTTTTT. Residues: CASSKMDRGRREKLFF.